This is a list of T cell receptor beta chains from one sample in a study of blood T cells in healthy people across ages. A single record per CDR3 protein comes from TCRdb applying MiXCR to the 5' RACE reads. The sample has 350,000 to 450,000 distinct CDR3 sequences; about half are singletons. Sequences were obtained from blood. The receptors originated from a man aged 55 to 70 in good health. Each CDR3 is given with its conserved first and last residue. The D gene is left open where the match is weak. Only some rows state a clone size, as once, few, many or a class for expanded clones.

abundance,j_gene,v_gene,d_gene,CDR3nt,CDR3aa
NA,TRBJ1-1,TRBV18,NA,TGTGCCAGCTCGACGAACGACAGGACTGAAGCTTTCTTT,CASSTNDRTEAFF
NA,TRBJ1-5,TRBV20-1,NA,TGCAGTGCTAGAGAAACATATAGCAATCAGCCCCAGCATTTT,CSARETYSNQPQHF
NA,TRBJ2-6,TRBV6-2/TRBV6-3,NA,TGTGCCAGCAGGACCGAGCAGCCTATTGGGTCTGGGGCCAACGTCCTGACTTTC,CASRTEQPIGSGANVLTF
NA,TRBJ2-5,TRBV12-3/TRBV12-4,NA,TGTGCCAGCAGAAGTGGGGCTAGCACAGGGGAGACCCAGTACTTC,CASRSGASTGETQYF
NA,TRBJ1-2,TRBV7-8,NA,TGTGCCAGCAGCTTAAGAGGCCGCGGCTACACCTTC,CASSLRGRGYTF
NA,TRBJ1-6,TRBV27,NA,TGTGCCAGCAGTCGCGGGGACGGCACCCTCCACTTT,CASSRGDGTLHF
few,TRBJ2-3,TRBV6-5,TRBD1,TGTGCCAGCAAGCCGGGACAGAGCACAGATACGCAGTATTTT,CASKPGQSTDTQYF
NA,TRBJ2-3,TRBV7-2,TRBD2,TGTGCCAGCAGGTCCCAGCGGGGGGTAACAGATACGCAGTATTTT,CASRSQRGVTDTQYF
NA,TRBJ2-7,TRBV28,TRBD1,TGTGCCAGCAGACCGTCACAGGGGTCCACCTACGAGCAGTACTTC,CASRPSQGSTYEQYF
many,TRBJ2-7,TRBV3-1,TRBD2,TGTGCCAGCAGCCCCGGGGGGGGCGGGGGAAACTACGAGCAGTACTTC,CASSPGGGGGNYEQYF
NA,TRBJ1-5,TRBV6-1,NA,TGTGCCAGCAGGATCGAAGCAGGGTCTGATCAGCCCCAGCATTTT,CASRIEAGSDQPQHF
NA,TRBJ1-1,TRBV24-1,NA,TGTGCCACCAGGCTGGGGGCGAACACTGAAGCTTTCTTT,CATRLGANTEAFF
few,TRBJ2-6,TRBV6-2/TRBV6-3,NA,TGTGCCAGCAGTTACTTTGGCTCTGGGGCCAACGTCCTGACTTTC,CASSYFGSGANVLTF
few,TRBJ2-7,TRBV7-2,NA,TGTGCCAGCAGCTTAGCCAGGGCTACCTACGAGCAGTACTTC,CASSLARATYEQYF
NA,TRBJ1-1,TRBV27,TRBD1,TGTGCCAGCAGGGGGGCAGGGGGGAACACTGAAGCTTTCTTT,CASRGAGGNTEAFF
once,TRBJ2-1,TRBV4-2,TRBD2,TGTGCCAGCAGCGAAGACGAAGCGGGGCCCTCCTACAATGAGCAGTTCTTC,CASSEDEAGPSYNEQFF
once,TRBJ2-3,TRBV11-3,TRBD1,TGTGCCAGCAGCGCACGGACAGGGCCAGATACGCAGTATTTT,CASSARTGPDTQYF
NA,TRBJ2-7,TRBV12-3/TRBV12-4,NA,TGTGCCAGCAGCCCCCATCGGCGGAGCGAGCAGTACTTC,CASSPHRRSEQYF
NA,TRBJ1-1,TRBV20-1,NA,TGCAGTGCTAGAGAGGGGGCGCGGACTGAAGCTTTCTTT,CSAREGARTEAFF
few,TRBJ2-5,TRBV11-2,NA,TGTGCCAGCACAAGAACAACTACTAGTGGGACCCAGTACTTC,CASTRTTTSGTQYF
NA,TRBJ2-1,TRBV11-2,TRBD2,TGTGCCAGCAGCTTCTGGGCGGGAGGACCCAATGAGCAGTTCTTC,CASSFWAGGPNEQFF
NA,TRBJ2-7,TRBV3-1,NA,TGTGCCAGCAGCCAAGTAGGCGATTCATACGAGCAGTACTTC,CASSQVGDSYEQYF
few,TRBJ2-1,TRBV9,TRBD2,TGTGCCAGCAGCGTAGCGGTAGCGGGGGGCCGGGATGAGCAGTTCTTC,CASSVAVAGGRDEQFF
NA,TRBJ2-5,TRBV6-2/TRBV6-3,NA,TGTGCCGGCAGTTCTGATGCAGGGCAGGGGGAGACCCAGTACTTC,CAGSSDAGQGETQYF
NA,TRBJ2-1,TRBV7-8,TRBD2,TGTGCCAGCAGCTTCTCTAGCGGGGTCCTCTACAATGGGCAGTTCTTC,CASSFSSGVLYNGQFF
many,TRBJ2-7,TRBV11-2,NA,TGTGCCAGCAGCTTAGGAGGCTACCTCTCCTACGAGCAGTACTTC,CASSLGGYLSYEQYF
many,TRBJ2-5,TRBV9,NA,TGTGCCAGCAGCGTAGAGGCAGGAGGTGAAAAGACCCAGTACTTC,CASSVEAGGEKTQYF
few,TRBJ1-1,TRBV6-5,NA,TGTGCCACCCTCGCAGCGAACACTGAAGCTTTCTTT,CATLAANTEAFF
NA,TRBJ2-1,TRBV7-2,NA,TGTGCCAGCAGCTCCGGACTGATAATAGATGAGCAGTTCTTC,CASSSGLIIDEQFF
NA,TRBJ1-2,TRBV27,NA,TGTGCCAGCAGTACAAGACCAGGGTGGGGTGGCTACACCTTC,CASSTRPGWGGYTF
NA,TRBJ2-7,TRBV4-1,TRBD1,TGCGCCAGCAGCCATCGACAGGGCTACGAGCAGTACTTC,CASSHRQGYEQYF
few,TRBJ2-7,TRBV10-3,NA,TGTGCCATCAGTGTAATCGGACCCTTCGAGCAGTACTTC,CAISVIGPFEQYF
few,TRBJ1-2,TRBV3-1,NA,TGTGCCAGCAGCCAAGAACAAGGGCGCTACACCTTC,CASSQEQGRYTF
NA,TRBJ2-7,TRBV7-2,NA,TGTGCCAGCCGTGCCTTTGGGAGCTCCTACGAGCAGTACTTC,CASRAFGSSYEQYF
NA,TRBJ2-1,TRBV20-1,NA,TGCAGTGCTGGACCTCCAGGAATCTTCAGGGAGCAGTTCTTC,CSAGPPGIFREQFF
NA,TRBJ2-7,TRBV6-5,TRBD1,TGTGCCGTTCGACAGGGCTCCTACGAGCAGTACTTC,CAVRQGSYEQYF
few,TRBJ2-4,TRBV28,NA,TGTGCCAGCGTAGGGGGGGGCGCGGGCAAAAACATTCAGTACTTC,CASVGGGAGKNIQYF
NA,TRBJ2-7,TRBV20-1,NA,TGCAGTGCTAGAATCCGGGGTCTCGCCTACGAGCAGTACTTC,CSARIRGLAYEQYF
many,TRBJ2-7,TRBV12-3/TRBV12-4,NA,TGTGCCAGCAGTCCCCAGGGGAGTCCCTACGAGCAGTACTTC,CASSPQGSPYEQYF